Shown below are 13 T cell receptor beta chains from a single sample sequenced in a study of post-analysis software for immune sequencing data. Study-wide results and caveats: TRBV segments more frequent in patients than in controls numbered roughly 5 and included TRBV5-6, TRBV5-1 and TRBV20-1.

TCR beta cDNA libraries had unique molecular identifiers. MiXCR, applied by TCRdb to the PCR reads, yields one record per CDR3 protein. This sample has 700,000 to 900,000 distinct CDR3 sequences, with about half found just once. No antigen is known for these receptors. Sequencing was performed on blood. These receptors came from a girl aged 5 to 17 with multiple sclerosis.

The sample holds one count of this clonotype. The chain joins TRBV2 to TRBJ2-1; 8 bases map to TRBD1. The J call may be mistaken, given a closer DNA end match to TRBJ2-7. Germline CDR1 reads SNHLY; CDR2 reads FYNNEI. The CDR3 covers 15 residues. CDR3 nucleotides: TGTGCCAGTTTCCTGGACAGGGACCCCTACAATGAGCAGTACTTC. Its translation is CASFLDRDPYNEQYF.

The chain is built from TRBV20-1 and TRBJ1-4; possible D gene TRBD1, 5 bases. CDR1 is DFQATT, CDR2 SNEGSKA, per germline (reference sequence). V lost 0 bases and J lost 8, with 13 bases in between. The CDR3 has 14 residues. For the CDR3, the DNA is TGCAGTGCTAGAGATAATGGGGGGTTGGAAAAACTGTTTTTT. Its protein product is CSARDNGGLEKLFF.

The sample holds a few counts of this clonotype. The V gene is TRBV12-3 or TRBV12-4, the J gene TRBJ1-5; D gene unclear. V dropped 2 bases and J dropped 0 bases, with 8 bases sitting between them. The CDR3 is 15 amino acids. The CDR3 sequence is CASSLLAGSNQPQHF. The CDR3 nucleotides are TGTGCCAGCAGTTTATTGGCGGGTAGCAATCAGCCCCAGCATTTT.

The chain combines TRBV12-3 or TRBV12-4 with TRBJ2-7, with D possibly matching TRBD1 (5 bases). The CDR3 length is 15 residues. V was cut by 1 base and J by 0 bases, with 10 bases left in between. The CDR3 protein is CASSLGQPSSYEQYF. The CDR3, as DNA: TGTGCCAGCAGTTTAGGACAGCCCAGCTCCTACGAGCAGTACTTC.

In this sample, this clonotype turned up a few times. V gene TRBV10-3 combines with J gene TRBJ2-7; no reliable D call. The CDR3 has 20 residues. CDR1 is ENHRY, CDR2 SYGVKD, per germline. V was clipped by 3 bases and J by 0 bases, with 27 bases between them. The CDR3 protein is CAISDLPGAGQITRSYEQYF. The CDR3 DNA sequence: TGTGCCATCAGTGACCTCCCGGGCGCAGGTCAAATAACCCGCTCCTACGAGCAGTACTTC.

The rearrangement joins TRBV4-3 to TRBJ2-3; 7 bases match TRBD1. The CDR3 covers 16 residues. V lost 3 bases, J lost 6 bases, and 12 bases stayed unmatched. The germline V gene has CDR1 LGHNA and CDR2 YSLEER. The CDR3, as DNA: TGCGCCAGCAGCCAGTTGGTCTCGACGGACAGGGATACGCAGTATTTT. Its protein is CASSQLVSTDRDTQYF.

This rearrangement joins TRBV11-3 to TRBJ2-1; TRBD2 aligns across 15 bases. The V gene end was trimmed by 5 bases and the J gene end by 1 base; junction bases not matched to a gene: 12. The germline V gene encodes CDR1 SGHNT and CDR2 YENEEA. This CDR3 has 20 amino acids. The CDR3 spells CASSLVVGTSGRRSYNEQFF. The CDR3 DNA reads TGTGCCAGCAGCCTAGTGGTGGGGACTAGCGGGAGGCGGTCCTACAATGAGCAGTTCTTC.

The rearrangement links TRBV20-1 to TRBJ2-7; 10 bases fit TRBD2. V lost 2 bases, J lost 6 bases, and 7 bases stayed unmatched. Germline values: CDR1 DFQATT, CDR2 SNEGSKA (reference sequence). CDR3 length equals 14 residues. The CDR3 loop is CSARSLAGDSEQYF. The CDR3 DNA follows: TGCAGTGCTAGAAGCCTAGCGGGAGACAGCGAGCAGTACTTC.

The chain links TRBV15 to TRBJ1-1, with D uncertain. Trimming stripped 3 bases from V and 0 bases from J, with 11 bases between. The germline gives CDR1 LNHNV, CDR2 YYDKDF (reference sequence). CDR3 size: 15 residues. CDR3 nucleotides: TGTGCCACCAGCAGGGATCATACGGTGAACACTGAAGCTTTCTTT. Translating gives CATSRDHTVNTEAFF.

A note on this clonotype: At one of its ends the junction is not consistent with the germline gene, which may arise from a read error. Here the CDR3 reads CASSQDGAGPLETDTRYF. The CDR3, as DNA: TGCGCCAGCAGCCAAGATGGGGCGGGCCCTTTGGAGACAGATACGCGGTATTTT. The V and J genes are TRBV4-1 and TRBJ2-3; D may be TRBD1 or TRBD2 (5 bases each). The germline V gene has CDR1 MGHRA and CDR2 YSYEKL. CDR3 length equals 18 residues.

The sample holds a few counts of this clonotype. This chain joins TRBV10-3 and TRBJ1-1; D remains ambiguous. V shed 3 bases and J shed 1 base, with 6 bases lying between them. Looked up from germline, CDR1 is ENHRY and CDR2 is SYGVKD. CDR3 length: 13 amino acids. The CDR3 reads CAISDKPNTEAFF. The CDR3 region has the DNA TGTGCCATCAGTGATAAGCCGAACACTGAAGCTTTCTTT.

V gene TRBV4-3 combines with J gene TRBJ2-2, with a weak D call TRBD1 (5 bases). This CDR3 spans 16 amino acids. The V end lost 0 bases, the J end lost 6 bases, and 14 bases lay between the germline ends. Germline CDR1 LGHNA, CDR2 YSLEER. DNA for the CDR3: TGCGCCAGCAGCCAAGATTTTGGCAGGGTCCCCGGGGAGCTGTTTTTT. Its translation is CASSQDFGRVPGELFF.

The chain employs TRBV20-1 and TRBJ1-5; D remains unclear. CDR1 is DFQATT and CDR2 is SNEGSKA in the germline V gene (reference sequence). CDR3 size: 14 residues. V dropped 0 bases and J dropped 7 bases, with 13 bases sitting between them. The CDR3 DNA sequence: TGCAGTGCTAGAGATGGAACCGCTTCGCAGCCCCAGCATTTT. Translation gives CSARDGTASQPQHF.